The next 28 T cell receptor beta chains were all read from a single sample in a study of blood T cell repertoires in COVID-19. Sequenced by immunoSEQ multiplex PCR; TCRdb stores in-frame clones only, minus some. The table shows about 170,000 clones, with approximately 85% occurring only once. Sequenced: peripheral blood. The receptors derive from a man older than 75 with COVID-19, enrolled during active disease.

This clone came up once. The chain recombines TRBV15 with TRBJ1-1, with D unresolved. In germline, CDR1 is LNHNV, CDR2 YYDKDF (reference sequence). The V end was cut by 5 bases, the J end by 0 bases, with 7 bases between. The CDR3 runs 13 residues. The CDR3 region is CATSQTVNTEAFF. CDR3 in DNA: TGTGCCACCAGCCAAACGGTGAACACTGAAGCTTTCTTT.

CDR3 region: CASSRQGPPGTEAFF. As DNA, the CDR3 is TGTGCCAGCAGCCGACAGGGGCCTCCGGGGACTGAAGCTTTCTTT. The chain is built from TRBV5-5 and TRBJ1-1, with 8 bases fitting TRBD1. The CDR3 loop spans 15 amino acids. Losses at the gene ends were 4 bases for V and 5 bases for J; bases not matched to a gene: 10. Germline V CDR1 and CDR2: SGHKS, YYEKEE (reference sequence).

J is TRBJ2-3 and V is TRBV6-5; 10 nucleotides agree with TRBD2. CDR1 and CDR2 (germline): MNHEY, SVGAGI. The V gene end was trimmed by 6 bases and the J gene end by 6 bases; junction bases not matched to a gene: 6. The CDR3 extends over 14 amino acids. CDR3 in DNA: TGTGCCAGCAGCGAGCGGGGGGGCCGGGATACGCAGTATTTT. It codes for CASSERGGRDTQYF.

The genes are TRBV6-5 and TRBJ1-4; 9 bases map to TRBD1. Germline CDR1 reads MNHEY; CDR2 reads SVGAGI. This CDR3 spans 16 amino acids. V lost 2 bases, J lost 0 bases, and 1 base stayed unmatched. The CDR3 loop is CASSYDRGTTNEKLFF. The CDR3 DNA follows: TGTGCCAGCAGTTACGACAGGGGGACAACTAATGAAAAACTGTTTTTT.

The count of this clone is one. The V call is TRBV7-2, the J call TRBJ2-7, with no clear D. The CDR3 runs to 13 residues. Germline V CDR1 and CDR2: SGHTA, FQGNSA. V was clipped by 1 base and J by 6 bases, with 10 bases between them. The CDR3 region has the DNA TGTGCCAGCAGCTTAGGGGCCCGAGTCGAGCAGTACTTC. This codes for CASSLGARVEQYF.

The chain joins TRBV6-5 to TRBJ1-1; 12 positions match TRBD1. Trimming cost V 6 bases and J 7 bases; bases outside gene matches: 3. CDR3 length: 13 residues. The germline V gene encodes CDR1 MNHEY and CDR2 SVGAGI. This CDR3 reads CASRGQGAIEAFF. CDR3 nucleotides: TGTGCCAGCAGGGGACAGGGGGCTATTGAAGCTTTCTTT.

The CDR3 DNA is TGTGCCAGCAGCTTAGGGCGGGCCCTCTCCTACGAGCAGTACTTC. Protein product: CASSLGRALSYEQYF. The chain links TRBV7-2 to TRBJ2-7; a possible D gene is TRBD2 (5 bases). V was cut by 1 base and J by 0 bases, with 10 bases left in between. Per the germline V gene, CDR1 is SGHTA and CDR2 is FQGNSA. This CDR3 comprises 15 residues. Supplemented by reference TRBV7-2 and TRBJ2-7, the full variable domain reads GAGVSQSPSNKVTEKGKDVELRCDPISGHTALYWYRQSLGQGLEFLIYFQGNSAPDKSGLPSDRFSAERTGGSVSTLTIQRTQQEDSAVYLCASSLGRALSYEQYFGPGTRLTVT.

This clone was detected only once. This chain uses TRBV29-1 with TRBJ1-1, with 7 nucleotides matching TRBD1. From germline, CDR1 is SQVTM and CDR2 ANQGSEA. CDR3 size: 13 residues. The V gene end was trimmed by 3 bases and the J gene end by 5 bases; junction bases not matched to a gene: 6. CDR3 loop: CSVEIGQATEAFF. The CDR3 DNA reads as TGCAGCGTTGAGATTGGACAGGCTACTGAAGCTTTCTTT. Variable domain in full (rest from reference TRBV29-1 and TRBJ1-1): SAVISQKPSRDICQRGTSLTIQCQVDSQVTMMFWYRQQPGQSLTLIATANQGSEATYESGFVIDKFPISRPNLTFSTLTVSNMSPEDSSIYLCSVEIGQATEAFFGQGTRLTVV.

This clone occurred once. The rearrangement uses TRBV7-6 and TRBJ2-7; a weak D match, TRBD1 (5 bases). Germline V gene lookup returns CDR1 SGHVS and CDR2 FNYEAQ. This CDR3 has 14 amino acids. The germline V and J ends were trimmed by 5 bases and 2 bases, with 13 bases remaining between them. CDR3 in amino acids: CASSPRQLPYEQYF. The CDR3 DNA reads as TGTGCCAGCAGCCCCCGACAGCTTCCCTACGAGCAGTACTTC.

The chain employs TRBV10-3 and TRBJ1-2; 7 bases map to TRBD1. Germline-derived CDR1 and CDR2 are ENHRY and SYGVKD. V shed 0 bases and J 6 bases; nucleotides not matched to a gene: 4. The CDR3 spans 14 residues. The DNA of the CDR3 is TGTGCCATCAGTGAGTCGGAGGGGGCGGATGGCTACACCTTC. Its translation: CAISESEGADGYTF.

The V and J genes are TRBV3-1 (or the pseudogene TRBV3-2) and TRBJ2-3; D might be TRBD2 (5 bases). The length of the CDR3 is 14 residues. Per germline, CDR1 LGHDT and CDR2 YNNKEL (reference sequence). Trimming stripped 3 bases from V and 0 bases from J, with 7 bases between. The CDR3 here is CASSHTGSTDTQYF. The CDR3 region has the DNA TGTGCCAGCAGCCACACGGGGAGCACAGATACGCAGTATTTT.

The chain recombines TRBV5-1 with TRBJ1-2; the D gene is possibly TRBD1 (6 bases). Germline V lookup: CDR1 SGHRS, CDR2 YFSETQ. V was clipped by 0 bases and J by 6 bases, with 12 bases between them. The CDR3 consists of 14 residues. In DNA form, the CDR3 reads TGCGCCAGCAGCTTGGGGACAGCCAGTGATGGCTACACCTTC. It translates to CASSLGTASDGYTF.

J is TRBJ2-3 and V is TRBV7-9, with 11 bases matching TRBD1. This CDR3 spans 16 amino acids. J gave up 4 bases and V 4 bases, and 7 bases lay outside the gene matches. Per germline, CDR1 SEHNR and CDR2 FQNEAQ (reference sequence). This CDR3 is CASSSGTGGHPDTQYF. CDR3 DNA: TGTGCCAGCAGCTCCGGGACAGGGGGGCATCCAGATACGCAGTATTTT.

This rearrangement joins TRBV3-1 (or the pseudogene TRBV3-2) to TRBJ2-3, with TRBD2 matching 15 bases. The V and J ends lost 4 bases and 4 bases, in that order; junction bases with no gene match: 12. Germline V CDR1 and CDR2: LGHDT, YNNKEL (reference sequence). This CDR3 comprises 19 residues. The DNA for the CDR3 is TGTGCCAGCAGCCCAAATCGGCGGACTAGCGGGGGGGCGTCAGATACGCAGTATTTT. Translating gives CASSPNRRTSGGASDTQYF.

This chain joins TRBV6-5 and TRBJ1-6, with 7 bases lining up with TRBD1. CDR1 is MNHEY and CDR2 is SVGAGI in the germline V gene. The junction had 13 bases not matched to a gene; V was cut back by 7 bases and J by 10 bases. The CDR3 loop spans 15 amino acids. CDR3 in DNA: TGTGCCAGCACGAGTTTGCCCAGACAGGGATCACCCCTCCACTTT. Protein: CASTSLPRQGSPLHF.

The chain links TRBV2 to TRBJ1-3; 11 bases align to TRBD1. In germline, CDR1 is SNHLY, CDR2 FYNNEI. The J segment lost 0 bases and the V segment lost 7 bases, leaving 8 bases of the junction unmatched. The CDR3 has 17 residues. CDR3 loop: CASKGTGGISSGNTIYF. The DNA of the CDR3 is TGTGCCAGCAAGGGGACAGGGGGAATCTCCTCTGGAAACACCATATATTTT.

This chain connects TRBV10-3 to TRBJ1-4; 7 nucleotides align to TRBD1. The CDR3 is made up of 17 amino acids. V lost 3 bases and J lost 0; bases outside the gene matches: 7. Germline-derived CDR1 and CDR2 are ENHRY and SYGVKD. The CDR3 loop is CAISDRGKLATNEKLFF. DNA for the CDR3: TGTGCCATCAGTGACAGGGGGAAATTGGCAACTAATGAAAAACTGTTTTTT.

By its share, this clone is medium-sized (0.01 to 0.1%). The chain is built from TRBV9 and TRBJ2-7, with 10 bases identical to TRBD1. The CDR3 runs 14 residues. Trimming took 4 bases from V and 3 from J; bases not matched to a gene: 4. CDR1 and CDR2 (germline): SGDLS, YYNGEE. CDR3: CASSLGQGNYEQYF. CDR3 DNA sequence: TGTGCCAGCAGCTTGGGACAGGGGAACTACGAGCAGTACTTC.

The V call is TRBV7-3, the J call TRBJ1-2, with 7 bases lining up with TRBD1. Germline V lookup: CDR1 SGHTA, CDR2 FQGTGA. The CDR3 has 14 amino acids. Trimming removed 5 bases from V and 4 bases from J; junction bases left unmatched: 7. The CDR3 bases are TGTGCCAGCAGCCCGGGGACAGCTGCCTATGGCTACACCTTC. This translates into CASSPGTAAYGYTF.

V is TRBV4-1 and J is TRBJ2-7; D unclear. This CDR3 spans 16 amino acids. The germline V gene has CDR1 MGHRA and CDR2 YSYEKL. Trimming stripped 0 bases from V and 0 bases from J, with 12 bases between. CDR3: CASSQEWALSSYEQYF. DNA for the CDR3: TGCGCCAGCAGCCAAGAGTGGGCCCTAAGCTCCTACGAGCAGTACTTC.

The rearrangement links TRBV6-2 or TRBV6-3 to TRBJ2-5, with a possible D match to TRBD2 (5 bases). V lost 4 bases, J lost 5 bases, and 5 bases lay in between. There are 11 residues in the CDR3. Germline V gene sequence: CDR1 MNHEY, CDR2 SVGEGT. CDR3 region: CASSWRETQYF. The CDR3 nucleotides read TGTGCCAGCAGTTGGAGGGAGACCCAGTACTTC.

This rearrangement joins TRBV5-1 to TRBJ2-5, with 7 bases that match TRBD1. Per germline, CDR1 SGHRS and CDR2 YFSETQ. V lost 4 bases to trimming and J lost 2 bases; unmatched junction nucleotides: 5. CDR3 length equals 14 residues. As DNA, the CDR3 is TGCGCCAGCAGCGCTGGGACAGCACAAGAGACCCAGTACTTC. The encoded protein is CASSAGTAQETQYF.

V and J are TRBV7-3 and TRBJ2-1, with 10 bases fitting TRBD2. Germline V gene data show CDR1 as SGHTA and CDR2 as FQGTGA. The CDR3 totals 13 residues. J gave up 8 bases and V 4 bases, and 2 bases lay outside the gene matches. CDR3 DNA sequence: TGTGCCAGCAGCTCTAGCGGGGGCGATGAGCAGTTCTTC. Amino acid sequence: CASSSSGGDEQFF.

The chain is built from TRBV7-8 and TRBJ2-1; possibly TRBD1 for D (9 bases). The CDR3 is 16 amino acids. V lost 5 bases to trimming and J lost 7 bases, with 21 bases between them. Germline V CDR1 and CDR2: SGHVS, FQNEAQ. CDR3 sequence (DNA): TGTGCCAGCAGCCGGGAGGGGACAGGGCCATGGAATGAGCAGTTCTTC. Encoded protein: CASSREGTGPWNEQFF.

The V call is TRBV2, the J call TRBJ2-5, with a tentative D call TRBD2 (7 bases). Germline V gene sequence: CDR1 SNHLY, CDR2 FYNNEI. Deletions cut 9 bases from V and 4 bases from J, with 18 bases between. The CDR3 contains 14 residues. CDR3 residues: CASLWGGLRETQYF. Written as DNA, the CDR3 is TGTGCCAGTCTTTGGGGGGGCCTTCGAGAGACCCAGTACTTC.

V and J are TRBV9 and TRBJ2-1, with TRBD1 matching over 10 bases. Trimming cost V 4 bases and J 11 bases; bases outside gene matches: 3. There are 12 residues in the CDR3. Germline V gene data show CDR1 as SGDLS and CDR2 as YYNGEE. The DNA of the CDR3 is TGTGCCAGCAGCCGGGACAGGGGCAAGCAGTTCTTC. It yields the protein CASSRDRGKQFF.

CDR3 sequence (DNA): TGTGCCAGCAGCTTGGGGCCGGGACAAGAGACCCAGTACTTC. The encoded protein is CASSLGPGQETQYF. The V gene is TRBV5-6, the J gene TRBJ2-5; a possible D gene is TRBD2 (5 bases). CDR3 size: 14 residues. V was shortened by 0 bases and J by 2 bases, with 8 bases between the two germline ends. CDR1 and CDR2 (germline): SGHDT, YYEEEE.

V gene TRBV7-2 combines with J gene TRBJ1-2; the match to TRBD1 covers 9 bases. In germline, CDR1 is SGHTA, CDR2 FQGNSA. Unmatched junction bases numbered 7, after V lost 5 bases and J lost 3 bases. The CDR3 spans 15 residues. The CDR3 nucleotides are TGTGCCAGCAGCCGCGGGACAGGGTCAGACTATGGCTACACCTTC. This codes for CASSRGTGSDYGYTF. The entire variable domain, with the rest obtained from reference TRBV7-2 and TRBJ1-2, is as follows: GAGVSQSPSNKVTEKGKDVELRCDPISGHTALYWYRQSLGQGLEFLIYFQGNSAPDKSGLPSDRFSAERTGGSVSTLTIQRTQQEDSAVYLCASSRGTGSDYGYTFGSGTRLTVV.